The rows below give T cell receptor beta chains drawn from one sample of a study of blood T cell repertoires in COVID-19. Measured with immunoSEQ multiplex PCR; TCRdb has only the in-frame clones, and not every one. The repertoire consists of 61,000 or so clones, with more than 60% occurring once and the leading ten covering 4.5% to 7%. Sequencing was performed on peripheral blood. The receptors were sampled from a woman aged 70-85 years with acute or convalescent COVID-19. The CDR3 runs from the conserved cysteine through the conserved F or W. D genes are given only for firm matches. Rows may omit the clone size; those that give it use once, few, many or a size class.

CDR3 protein: CATASGGDKNIQYF
CDR3 DNA: TGTGCCACTGCTAGCGGGGGTGACAAAAACATTCAGTACTTC
clone size: once
J gene: TRBJ2-4
V gene: TRBV15
CDR3 length: 14
D gene: TRBD2

CDR3 protein: CAISERQRGIGTQYF
CDR3 DNA: TGTGCCATCAGTGAGCGACAGCGGGGGATCGGGACCCAGTACTTC
clone size: .
J gene: TRBJ2-5
V gene: TRBV10-3
CDR3 length: 15
D gene: TRBD2

CDR3 protein: CASSTGDRGVEKLFF
CDR3 DNA: TGTGCCAGCTCAACAGGGGACAGGGGTGTTGAAAAACTGTTTTTT
clone size: .
J gene: TRBJ1-4
V gene: TRBV18
CDR3 length: 15
D gene: TRBD1

CDR3 protein: CASSAGGPNEKLFF
CDR3 DNA: TGTGCCAGCAGCGCCGGGGGGCCGAATGAAAAACTGTTTTTT
clone size: .
J gene: TRBJ1-4
V gene: TRBV9
CDR3 length: 14
D gene: .

CDR3 protein: CSVGSSSGDYGYTF
CDR3 DNA: TGCAGCGTTGGTAGTTCGTCGGGGGACTATGGCTACACCTTC
clone size: many
J gene: TRBJ1-2
V gene: TRBV29-1
CDR3 length: 14
D gene: .

CDR3 protein: CAWSRGGVSYEQYF
CDR3 DNA: TGTGCCTGGAGTCGGGGAGGAGTATCCTACGAGCAGTACTTC
clone size: .
J gene: TRBJ2-7
V gene: TRBV30
CDR3 length: 14
D gene: .

CDR3 protein: CAGSRASGGRLDEQFF
CDR3 DNA: TGCGCCGGTTCAAGGGCTAGCGGGGGCCGCCTCGATGAGCAGTTCTTC
clone size: many
J gene: TRBJ2-1
V gene: TRBV5-1
CDR3 length: 16
D gene: TRBD2

CDR3 protein: CASSFYRGHFYGYTF
CDR3 DNA: TGTGCCAGCAGCTTTTACAGGGGGCATTTCTATGGCTACACCTTC
clone size: .
J gene: TRBJ1-2
V gene: TRBV7-6
CDR3 length: 15
D gene: TRBD1

CDR3 protein: CASSIWTGRGADTQYF
CDR3 DNA: TGTGCCAGCAGCATTTGGACAGGGAGAGGGGCAGATACGCAGTATTTT
clone size: once
J gene: TRBJ2-3
V gene: TRBV7-9
CDR3 length: 16
D gene: TRBD1

CDR3 protein: CASSLWGPGPYEQYF
CDR3 DNA: TGTGCCAGCAGCTTGTGGGGGCCGGGGCCCTACGAGCAGTACTTC
clone size: .
J gene: TRBJ2-7
V gene: TRBV5-6
CDR3 length: 15
D gene: .